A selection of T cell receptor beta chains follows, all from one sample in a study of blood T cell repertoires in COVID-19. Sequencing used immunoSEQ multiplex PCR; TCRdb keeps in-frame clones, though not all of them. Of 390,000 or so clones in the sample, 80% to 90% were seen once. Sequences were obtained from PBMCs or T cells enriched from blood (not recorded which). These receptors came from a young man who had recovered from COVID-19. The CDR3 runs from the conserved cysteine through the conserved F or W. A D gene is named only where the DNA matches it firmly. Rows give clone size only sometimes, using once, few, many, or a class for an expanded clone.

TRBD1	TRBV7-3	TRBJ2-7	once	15	CASSPTGTGAYEQYF	TGTGCCAGCAGTCCTACCGGGACAGGGGCTTACGAGCAGTACTTC
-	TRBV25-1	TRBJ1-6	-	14	CASSELRYNSPLHF	TGTGCCAGCAGTGAACTGAGATATAATTCACCCCTCCACTTT
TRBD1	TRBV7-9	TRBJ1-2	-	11	CASGQGNGYTF	TGTGCCAGCGGACAGGGTAATGGCTACACCTTC
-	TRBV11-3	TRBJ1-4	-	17	CASSLNRGTSTNEKLFF	TGTGCCAGCAGCCTCAATCGGGGGACTTCAACTAATGAAAAACTGTTTTTT
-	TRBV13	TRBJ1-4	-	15	CASRTNRAANEKLFF	TGTGCCAGCAGAACAAACAGGGCGGCTAATGAAAAACTGTTTTTT
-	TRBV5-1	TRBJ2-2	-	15	CASSLTGQNTGELFF	TGCGCCAGCAGCTTGACAGGACAAAACACCGGGGAGCTGTTTTTT
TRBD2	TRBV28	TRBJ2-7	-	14	CASSSRDYSHEQYF	TGTGCCAGCAGTTCACGGGACTATAGCCACGAGCAGTACTTC
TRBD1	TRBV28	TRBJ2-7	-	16	CASSFHLGQLTYEQYF	TGTGCCAGCAGTTTTCATCTGGGACAGCTAACCTACGAGCAGTACTTC
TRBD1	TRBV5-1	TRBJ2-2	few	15	CASSVQGAYTGELFF	TGCGCCAGCAGTGTACAGGGGGCATACACCGGGGAGCTGTTTTTT
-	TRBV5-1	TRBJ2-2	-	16	CASSLGLGADTGELFF	TGCGCCAGCAGCTTGGGGTTAGGGGCAGACACCGGGGAGCTGTTTTTT
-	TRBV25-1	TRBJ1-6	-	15	CASTPGGSDNSPLHF	TGTGCCAGCACCCCAGGAGGAAGCGATAATTCACCCCTCCACTTT
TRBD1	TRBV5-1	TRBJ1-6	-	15	CASSLRGQTNSPLHF	TGCGCCAGCAGCTTAAGGGGACAGACAAATTCACCCCTCCACTTT
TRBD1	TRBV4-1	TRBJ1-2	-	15	CASSPSLDRGYGYTF	TGCGCCAGCAGCCCCTCCCTGGACAGGGGTTATGGCTACACCTTC
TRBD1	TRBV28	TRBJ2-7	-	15	CASSLGMTGHNEQYF	TGTGCCAGCAGTTTAGGGATGACAGGGCATAACGAGCAGTACTTC
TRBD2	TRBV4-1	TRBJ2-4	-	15	CASSRQLADKNIQYF	TGCGCCAGCAGCCGGCAACTAGCGGACAAAAACATTCAGTACTTC
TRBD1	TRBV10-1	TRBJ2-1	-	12	CASSYRGNEQFF	TGCGCCAGCAGCTACAGGGGCAATGAGCAGTTCTTC
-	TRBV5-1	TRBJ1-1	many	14	CASKDGQANTEAFF	TGCGCCAGCAAAGATGGGCAGGCGAACACTGAAGCTTTCTTT
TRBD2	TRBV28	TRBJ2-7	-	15	CASSSGAGGPYEQYF	TGTGCCAGCAGTTCCGGAGCGGGAGGGCCCTACGAGCAGTACTTC
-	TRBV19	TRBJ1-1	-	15	CASSIGANSAREAFF	TGTGCCAGTAGTATCGGAGCGAATTCCGCCCGTGAAGCTTTCTTT
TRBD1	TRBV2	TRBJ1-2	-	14	CASSAGQATYGYTF	TGTGCCAGCAGCGCTGGACAGGCAACCTATGGCTACACCTTC
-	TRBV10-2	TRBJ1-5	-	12	CASSDYNQPQHF	TGCGCCAGCAGTGACTACAATCAGCCCCAGCATTTT
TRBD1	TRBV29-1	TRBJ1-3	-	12	CSVETGINTIYF	TGCAGCGTTGAGACAGGGATAAACACCATATATTTT
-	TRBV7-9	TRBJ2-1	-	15	CASSLAGWDQGGQFF	TGTGCCAGCAGCTTAGCAGGCTGGGATCAGGGTGGGCAGTTCTTC
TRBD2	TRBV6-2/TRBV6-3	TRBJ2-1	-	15	CASSGLAGTVHEQFF	TGTGCCAGCAGTGGACTAGCGGGGACCGTCCATGAGCAGTTCTTC
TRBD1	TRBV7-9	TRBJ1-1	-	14	CASSPQGGRNEAFF	TGTGCCAGCAGCCCCCAGGGGGGCAGAAATGAAGCTTTCTTT
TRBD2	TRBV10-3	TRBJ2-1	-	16	CAISEGTSGRYNEQFF	TGTGCCATCAGTGAGGGGACTAGCGGGAGGTACAATGAGCAGTTCTTC
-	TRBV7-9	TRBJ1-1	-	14	CASSLAEGGTEAFF	TGTGCCAGCAGCTTAGCGGAAGGAGGCACTGAAGCTTTCTTT
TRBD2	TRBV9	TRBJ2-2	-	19	CASSVGILKAGVGTGELFF	TGTGCCAGCAGCGTAGGGATTCTGAAGGCGGGAGTAGGCACCGGGGAGCTGTTTTTT
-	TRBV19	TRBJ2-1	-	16	CASTTRHLSSYNEQFF	TGTGCCAGTACCACCCGACATCTATCCTCCTACAATGAGCAGTTCTTC
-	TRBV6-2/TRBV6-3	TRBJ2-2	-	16	CASSLTGPLITGELFF	TGTGCCAGCAGCCTCACAGGTCCCCTGATCACCGGGGAGCTGTTTTTT
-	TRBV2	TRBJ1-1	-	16	CASSDITTGSNTEAFF	TGTGCCAGCAGCGATATAACAACCGGGAGTAACACTGAAGCTTTCTTT
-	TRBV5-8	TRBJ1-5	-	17	CASSKGSDSYSNQPQHF	TGTGCCAGCAGCAAGGGATCGGACAGTTATAGCAATCAGCCCCAGCATTTT
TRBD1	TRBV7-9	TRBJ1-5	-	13	CASSPGTAPPQHF	TGTGCCAGCAGCCCAGGGACAGCTCCGCCCCAGCATTTT
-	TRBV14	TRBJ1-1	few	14	CASSQDGGITEAFF	TGTGCCAGCAGCCAAGATGGCGGGATCACTGAAGCTTTCTTT
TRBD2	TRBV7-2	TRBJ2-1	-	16	CASSWRLAGIYNEQFF	TGTGCCAGCAGCTGGAGACTAGCGGGGATCTACAATGAGCAGTTCTTC
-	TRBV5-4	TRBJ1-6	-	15	CASSRRDIPNSPLHF	TGTGCCAGCAGCCGTAGGGACATTCCAAATTCACCCCTCCACTTT
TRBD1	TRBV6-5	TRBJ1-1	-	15	CASRIFWTGLREAFF	TGTGCCAGCAGGATCTTTTGGACAGGCCTGCGTGAAGCTTTCTTT
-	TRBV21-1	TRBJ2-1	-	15	CARFKAGPFHNEQFF	TGTGCCAGGTTTAAGGCGGGGCCATTCCACAATGAGCAGTTCTTC
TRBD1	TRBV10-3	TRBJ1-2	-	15	CAISLGTGSNYGYTF	TGTGCCATCAGCTTAGGGACAGGATCTAACTATGGCTACACCTTC
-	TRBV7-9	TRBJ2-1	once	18	CASSLQYASVSSYNEQFF	TGTGCCAGCAGCTTACAATATGCTAGCGTGAGCTCCTACAATGAGCAGTTCTTC
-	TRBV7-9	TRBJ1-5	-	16	CASSQRGGGNNQPQHF	TGTGCCAGCAGCCAACGCGGGGGGGGTAACAATCAGCCCCAGCATTTT
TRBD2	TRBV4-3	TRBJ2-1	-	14	CASGSGRADNEQFF	TGCGCCAGCGGGAGCGGGAGGGCCGATAATGAGCAGTTCTTC
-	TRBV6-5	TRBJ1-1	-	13	CASSYGGATEAFF	TGTGCCAGCAGTTACGGAGGGGCCACTGAAGCTTTCTTT
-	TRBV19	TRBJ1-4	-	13	CASSGATNEKLFF	TGTGCCAGTAGCGGTGCAACTAATGAAAAACTGTTTTTT
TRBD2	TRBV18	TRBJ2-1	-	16	CASSPATGRLNNEQFF	TGTGCCAGCTCACCCGCCACCGGGAGGCTTAACAATGAGCAGTTCTTC
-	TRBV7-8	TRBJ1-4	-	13	CASSFDSNEKLFF	TGTGCCAGCAGCTTCGACAGTAATGAAAAACTGTTTTTT
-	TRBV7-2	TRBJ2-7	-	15	CASSLAAAQAYEQYF	TGTGCCAGCAGCTTAGCGGCGGCACAGGCATACGAGCAGTACTTC
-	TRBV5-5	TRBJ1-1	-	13	CASSPPGRGAAFF	TGTGCCAGCAGCCCACCCGGGCGGGGGGCGGCTTTCTTT
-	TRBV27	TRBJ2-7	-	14	CASSLSGSSYEQYF	TGTGCCAGCAGTTTATCCGGGAGCTCCTACGAGCAGTACTTC
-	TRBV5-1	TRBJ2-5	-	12	CASSLALETQYF	TGCGCCAGCAGCTTGGCGTTAGAGACCCAGTACTTC
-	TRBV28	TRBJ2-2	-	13	CASSFKNTGELFF	TGTGCCAGCAGTTTCAAGAACACCGGGGAGCTGTTTTTT
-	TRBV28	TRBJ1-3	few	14	CASSPPGSGNTIYF	TGTGCCAGCAGCCCTCCAGGGTCTGGAAACACCATATATTTT
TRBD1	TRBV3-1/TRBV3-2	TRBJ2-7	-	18	CASSQEMEPGQGAREQYF	TGTGCCAGCAGCCAAGAAATGGAACCGGGACAGGGGGCGCGCGAGCAGTACTTC
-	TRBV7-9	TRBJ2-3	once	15	CASSLGGRGTDTQYF	TGTGCCAGCAGCTTAGGGGGCAGGGGCACAGATACGCAGTATTTT
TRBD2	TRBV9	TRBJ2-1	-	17	CASSVGASGAWHNEQFF	TGTGCCAGCAGCGTAGGGGCTAGCGGGGCCTGGCACAATGAGCAGTTCTTC